These 26 T cell receptor beta chains share one sample of origin, sequenced in a study of T-cell reconstitution after alpha-beta-depleted transplantation in children. Unique molecular identifiers were used to barcode this TCRbeta library. In TCRdb, the PCR reads were re-called with MiXCR into one record per CDR3 protein. The profile shows more than 200,000 distinct CDR3 sequences, roughly a quarter of them singletons. This specimen was PBMCs, mostly from graft donor cells, taken 360 days after TCRalphabeta/CD19-depleted stem cell transplant. The source of these receptors is a female patient between 2 and 10 years old who had a stem cell transplant for congenital amegakaryocytic thrombocytopenia, so the T cells may come from the graft donor.

This chain links TRBV7-9 with TRBJ2-4, with a tentative D call TRBD2 (6 bases). This CDR3 contains 14 residues. Germline V gives CDR1 SEHNR, CDR2 FQNEAQ (reference sequence). Trimming removed 4 bases at V and 1 base at J, with 8 bases between. The CDR3, as DNA: TGTGCCAGCAGCTCGGAGGGGGCCAAAAACATTCAGTACTTC. It codes for CASSSEGAKNIQYF.

The chain links TRBV3-1 to TRBJ1-4; D gene ambiguous. Germline V lookup: CDR1 LGHDT, CDR2 YNNKEL (reference sequence). This CDR3 contains 11 residues. Trimming cost V 1 base and J 7 bases, with 1 base left between them. CDR3 sequence reads: CASSQGEKLFF. The DNA for the CDR3 is TGTGCCAGCAGCCAAGGTGAAAAACTGTTTTTT.

This clonotype was observed a handful of times. The chain is built from TRBV6-2 or TRBV6-3 and TRBJ2-1, with D tentatively TRBD2 (5 bases). CDR3 length equals 12 residues. The germline V and J ends were trimmed by 2 bases and 9 bases, with 8 bases remaining between them. Per the germline V gene, CDR1 is MNHEY and CDR2 is SVGEGT. CDR3 nucleotide sequence: TGTGCCAGCAGTTACGTGCGGGCTGAGCAGTTCTTC. Protein sequence: CASSYVRAEQFF.

This chain links TRBV7-8 with TRBJ1-3; D is possibly TRBD1 (5 bases). Trimming took off 2 bases at V and 2 bases at J, with 13 bases between the two ends. Per the germline V gene, CDR1 is SGHVS and CDR2 is FQNEAQ. The CDR3 runs to 16 residues. The CDR3 DNA reads TGTGCCAGCAGCTTAACATCGGGACCCGCTGGAAACACCATATATTTT. This translates into CASSLTSGPAGNTIYF.

This clonotype was seen a few times. The rearrangement uses TRBV7-2 and TRBJ1-5, with TRBD1 matching over 8 bases. This CDR3 has 15 residues. V gave up 3 bases and J gave up 2 bases; unmatched junction bases: 3. The V gene's germline CDR1 is SGHTA and CDR2 FQGNSA. CDR3 bases: TGTGCCAGCAGCTTTGGACAGGGAGGCAATCAGCCCCAGCATTTT. Protein sequence: CASSFGQGGNQPQHF. Variable domain in full (rest from reference TRBV7-2 and TRBJ1-5): GAGVSQSPSNKVTEKGKDVELRCDPISGHTALYWYRQSLGQGLEFLIYFQGNSAPDKSGLPSDRFSAERTGGSVSTLTIQRTQQEDSAVYLCASSFGQGGNQPQHFGDGTRLSIL.

The count of this clonotype is one. This sequence joins TRBV5-1 and TRBJ2-3; 9 nucleotides agree with TRBD2. Losses at the gene ends were 1 base for V and 6 bases for J; bases not matched to a gene: 15. The CDR3 is made up of 18 amino acids. Germline CDR1 is SGHRS and CDR2 is YFSETQ. The CDR3 sequence: CASSLTLVAGVIPDTQYF. The CDR3 DNA reads TGCGCCAGCAGCTTGACATTAGTAGCGGGAGTAATCCCCGATACGCAGTATTTT.

This clonotype was recorded a few times. The J gene is TRBJ1-1, the V gene TRBV20-1; the D gene is possibly TRBD1 (5 bases). The V gene's germline CDR1 is DFQATT and CDR2 SNEGSKA (reference sequence). The CDR3 spans 11 residues. Deletions cut 3 bases from V and 10 bases from J, with 12 bases between. CDR3 DNA: TGCAGTGCTAGTCCGGGGGAAGCAGCTTTCTTT. Its translation is CSASPGEAAFF.

V is TRBV5-6 and J is TRBJ1-2, with no clear D. The CDR3 runs 12 residues. The ends were cut back, 2 bases at V and 8 bases at J, with 10 bases in the middle. Per germline, CDR1 SGHDT and CDR2 YYEEEE. The DNA for the CDR3 is TGTGCCAGCAGCTTTACTGATTTGGGCTACACCTTC. The encoded protein is CASSFTDLGYTF. Complete variable domain (other parts from reference TRBV5-6 and TRBJ1-2): DAGVTQSPTHLIKTRGQQVTLRCSPKSGHDTVSWYQQALGQGPQFIFQYYEEEERQRGNFPDRFSGHQFPNYSSELNVNALLLGDSALYLCASSFTDLGYTFGSGTRLTVV.

This clonotype was counted only a few times. The V gene is TRBV10-3, the J gene TRBJ2-3, with D possibly matching TRBD1 (6 bases). V lost 1 base and J lost 4, with 18 bases in between. The CDR3 sequence is 17 residues long. Germline V gives CDR1 ENHRY, CDR2 SYGVKD. In DNA form, the CDR3 reads TGTGCCATCAGTGAGTTAAGGTCCAGGGGCGTGCCAGATACGCAGTATTTT. It codes for CAISELRSRGVPDTQYF.

In its sample, this clonotype was seen many times. The chain has TRBV24-1 and TRBJ2-3, with no clear D. The CDR3 consists of 15 residues. Trimming removed 2 bases at V and 5 bases at J, with 13 bases between. Per the germline V gene, CDR1 is KGHDR and CDR2 is SFDVKD. The CDR3 nucleotides are TGTGCCACCAGTGATTGGACGGCCCCGGTAGATACGCAGTATTTT. Translated: CATSDWTAPVDTQYF.

This clonotype appeared once. The V call is TRBV7-2, the J call TRBJ2-1; 9 positions agree with TRBD2. CDR1 is SGHTA, CDR2 FQGNSA, per germline. CDR3 length equals 18 residues. After removal of 0 bases from V and 0 bases from J, the junction contained 6 bases not matched to a gene. The DNA of the CDR3 is TGTGCCAGCAGCTTAGCTGTCAGCGGGAGGAGCTCCTACAATGAGCAGTTCTTC. Protein product: CASSLAVSGRSSYNEQFF.

This clonotype has just a few counts. The CDR3 region is CASSPRRGVSLLEQYF. The CDR3 nucleotides are TGCGCCAGCAGCCCCAGGCGGGGGGTTTCACTACTCGAGCAGTACTTC. This chain connects TRBV5-1 to TRBJ2-7; 8 positions agree with TRBD2. CDR1 is SGHRS, CDR2 YFSETQ, per germline. The CDR3 has 16 amino acids. V was clipped by 4 bases and J by 6 bases; unmatched bases: 15.

This clonotype showed up just a few times. The chain couples TRBV7-9 to TRBJ2-2, with D unresolved. V shed 2 bases and J shed 6 bases, with 13 bases lying between them. Looked up from germline, CDR1 is SEHNR and CDR2 is FQNEAQ (reference sequence). This CDR3 is built from 15 residues. CDR3: CASSLYLWSAGELFF. CDR3 in DNA: TGTGCCAGCAGCTTATATTTGTGGAGCGCCGGGGAGCTGTTTTTT. The full variable domain, in which reference TRBV7-9 and TRBJ2-2 provide the parts outside the CDR3, is DTGVSQNPRHKITKRGQNVTFRCDPISEHNRLYWYRQTLGQGPEFLTYFQNEAQLEKSRLLSDRFSAERPKGSFSTLEIQRTEQGDSAMYLCASSLYLWSAGELFFGEGSRLTVL.

This chain joins TRBV25-1 and TRBJ2-3, with 8 bases lining up with TRBD2. Germline CDR1 reads MGHDK; CDR2 reads SYGVNS. This CDR3 spans 13 amino acids. The V and J ends lost 5 bases and 6 bases, in that order; junction bases with no gene match: 4. This chain's CDR3 is CASSSGGRDTQYF. Here the CDR3 DNA reads TGTGCCAGCAGTAGCGGGGGTCGCGATACGCAGTATTTT.

This clonotype was detected only a few times. The V call is TRBV28, the J call TRBJ1-1; a weak D match, TRBD1 (5 bases). CDR1 and CDR2 from the germline V gene are MDHEN and SYDVKM. The V gene lost 6 bases and the J gene lost 5 bases, with 16 bases spanning the gap. The CDR3 totals 14 residues. The CDR3 DNA sequence: TGTGCCAGCAGCCAGGGCCTCCCGCAGACTGAAGCTTTCTTT. Protein product: CASSQGLPQTEAFF.

Ten or more counts support this clonotype. This rearrangement joins TRBV4-3 to TRBJ2-7; 9 bases agree with TRBD1. CDR3 length equals 14 residues. Looked up from germline, CDR1 is LGHNA and CDR2 is YSLEER. J was trimmed by 3 bases and V by 4 bases; bases with no gene match: 4. CDR3 residues: CASSPTGGGYEQYF. As DNA, the CDR3 is TGCGCCAGCAGCCCGACAGGGGGGGGCTACGAGCAGTACTTC.

This rearrangement joins TRBV11-2 to TRBJ2-7, with D possibly being TRBD1 or TRBD2 (5 bases each). This CDR3 is 16 amino acids long. V lost 1 base to trimming and J lost 0 bases, with 13 bases between them. Germline V lookup: CDR1 SGHAT, CDR2 FQNNGV. The CDR3 loop reads CASSLGGWGNSYEQYF. The CDR3, as DNA: TGTGCCAGCAGCTTAGGGGGTTGGGGGAACTCCTACGAGCAGTACTTC. The full variable domain, completed using reference TRBV11-2 and TRBJ2-7, is EAGVAQSPRYKIIEKRQSVAFWCNPISGHATLYWYQQILGQGPKLLIQFQNNGVVDDSQLPKDRFSAERLKGVDSTLKIQPAKLEDSAVYLCASSLGGWGNSYEQYFGPGTRLTVT.

For this clonotype: A much more abundant neighbour one base away suggests this may be a read error. The chain is built from TRBV12-3 or TRBV12-4 and TRBJ2-5, with a weak D call TRBD2 (6 bases). The CDR3 sequence is 14 residues long. The V gene lost 7 bases and the J gene lost 1 base, with 13 bases spanning the gap. The CDR3 is CASTFPGAQETQYF. CDR3 bases: TGTGCCAGCACTTTCCCGGGAGCCCAAGAGACCCAGTACTTC.

The chain uses TRBV19 and TRBJ2-7; tentatively, D is TRBD1 or TRBD2 (5 bases each). The V gene lost 4 bases and the J gene lost 1 base, with 11 bases spanning the gap. The CDR3 is made up of 14 amino acids. Germline loops: CDR1 LNHDA, CDR2 SQIVND (reference sequence). CDR3 loop: CASSTRDRSYEQYF. CDR3 bases: TGTGCCAGTAGTACTAGGGACCGTTCCTACGAGCAGTACTTC.

CDR3 residues: CSVAQGAGYQPQHF. In DNA, the CDR3 is TGCAGCGTAGCACAGGGGGCAGGCTATCAGCCCCAGCATTTT. J is TRBJ1-5 and V is TRBV29-1; 9 positions match TRBD1. The trim removed 6 bases at V and 5 bases at J, leaving 8 bases unmatched. The CDR3 runs 14 residues. CDR1 and CDR2 from the germline V gene are SQVTM and ANQGSEA.

The V call is TRBV19, the J call TRBJ2-7, with TRBD1 matching over 8 bases. This CDR3 has 15 amino acids. Losses at the gene ends were 6 bases for V and 1 base for J; bases not matched to a gene: 8. CDR1 is LNHDA, CDR2 SQIVND, per germline (reference sequence). The CDR3 DNA sequence: TGTGCCAGTAGCACGACCAGGGGGCTTTCCTACGAGCAGTACTTC. Encoded protein: CASSTTRGLSYEQYF. Variable domain in full (rest from reference TRBV19 and TRBJ2-7): DGGITQSPKYLFRKEGQNVTLSCEQNLNHDAMYWYRQDPGQGLRLIYYSQIVNDFQKGDIAEGYSVSREKKESFPLTVTSAQKNPTAFYLCASSTTRGLSYEQYFGPGTRLTVT.

There are a few counts of this clonotype. The rearrangement links TRBV4-3 to TRBJ2-3; TRBD2 matches at 8 bases. Germline V gene sequence: CDR1 LGHNA, CDR2 YSLEER. The CDR3 spans 17 residues. Trimming took 1 base from V and 2 from J; bases not matched to a gene: 8. The CDR3 spells CASSQVGTRRTTDTQYF. CDR3 nucleotide sequence: TGCGCCAGCAGCCAAGTGGGGACTAGGCGTACCACAGATACGCAGTATTTT.

The sample holds many counts of this clonotype. V gene TRBV7-2 combines with J gene TRBJ2-1; TRBD2 agrees at 8 bases. Trimming took 1 base from V and 4 from J; bases not matched to a gene: 0. CDR1 and CDR2 (germline): SGHTA, FQGNSA. This CDR3 comprises 14 residues. CDR3 loop: CASSLGGRYNEQFF. CDR3 sequence (DNA): TGTGCCAGCAGCTTAGGCGGGAGGTACAATGAGCAGTTCTTC.

This clonotype was picked up a small number of times. V and J are TRBV11-1 and TRBJ2-7, with D unclear. Germline V CDR1 and CDR2: SGHAT, FQDESV (reference sequence). Trimming pared 3 bases from V and 2 bases from J, leaving 11 bases between. The CDR3 consists of 14 residues. The CDR3 coding sequence is TGTGCCAGCAGCTTGTTGATTGGGGCCTACGAGCAGTACTTC. Translation: CASSLLIGAYEQYF. Looking up the rest from reference TRBV11-1 and TRBJ2-7 gives the full variable domain: EAEVAQSPRYKITEKSQAVAFWCDPISGHATLYWYRQILGQGPELLVQFQDESVVDDSQLPKDRFSAERLKGVDSTLKIQPAELGDSAMYLCASSLLIGAYEQYFGPGTRLTVT.

The J gene is TRBJ2-5, the V gene TRBV4-2; tentative D call: TRBD2 (6 bases). Germline values: CDR1 LGHNA, CDR2 YNFKEQ. This CDR3 has 14 amino acids. V gave up 3 bases and J gave up 5 bases, with 13 bases separating them. This chain's CDR3 is CASSQGGDRETQYF. The CDR3 DNA reads as TGTGCCAGCAGCCAGGGGGGAGACCGGGAGACCCAGTACTTC.

The V and J genes are TRBV4-1 and TRBJ2-2; D perhaps matches TRBD1 (6 bases). The CDR3 loop spans 15 amino acids. The V gene's germline CDR1 is MGHRA and CDR2 YSYEKL. Trimming pared 4 bases from V and 6 bases from J, leaving 15 bases between. The CDR3 DNA is TGCGCCAGCAGCCCACAGGGATGGATCGCCGGGGAGCTGTTTTTT. Translated: CASSPQGWIAGELFF.